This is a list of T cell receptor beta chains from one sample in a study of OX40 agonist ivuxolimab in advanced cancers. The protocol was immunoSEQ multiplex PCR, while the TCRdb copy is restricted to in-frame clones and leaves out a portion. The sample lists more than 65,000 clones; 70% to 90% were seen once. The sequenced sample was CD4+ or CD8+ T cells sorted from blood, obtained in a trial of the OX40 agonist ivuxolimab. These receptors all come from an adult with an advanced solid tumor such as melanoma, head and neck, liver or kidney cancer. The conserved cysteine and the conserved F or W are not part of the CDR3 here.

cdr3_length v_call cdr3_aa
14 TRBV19 ASSIGAATYQETQY
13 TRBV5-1 ASSLTTDRTDTQY
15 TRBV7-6 ASSLTLPGGPYNEQF
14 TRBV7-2 ASSYRTGRGGETQY
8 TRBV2 ASSELGQF
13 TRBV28 ASSLRGGLRYEQF
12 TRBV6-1 ASTFTGRWEPQH
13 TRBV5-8 ASSVDRGRGYGYT
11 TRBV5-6 ASSFDRTYEQY
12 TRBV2 ASSELGQNYGYT
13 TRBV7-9 ASSPNRGVNTEAF
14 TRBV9 ASSVEVTPGKDTQY
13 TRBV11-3 ASSLTGLNTGELF
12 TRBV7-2 ASSARGPGYEQY
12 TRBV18 ASSLTAGTETQY
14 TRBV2 ASSPGTSGFTDTQY
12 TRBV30 AWTSGGLGGELF
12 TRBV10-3 AISGQGDHYEQY
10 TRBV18 ASSRDRSDLF
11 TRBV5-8 ASSWLDTLGAF
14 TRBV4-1 ASSQGQLPTGETQY
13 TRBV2 ASSAITTGSYEQY
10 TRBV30 ACERGTRDYT
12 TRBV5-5 ASSFREGQNIQY
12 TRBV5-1 ASSLGPLSYEQY
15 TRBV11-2 ASSLVRDRLFGNEQF
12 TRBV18 ASSPSRGGETQY
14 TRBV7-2 ASSMGLAGAQETQY
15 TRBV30 AWSVGAGEGFGETQY
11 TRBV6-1 ASTLSRHLGYT
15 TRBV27 ASSITARTGGNYEQY
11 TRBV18 ASSPDKEYGYT
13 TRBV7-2 ASSPTRGANQPQH
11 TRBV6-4 ASSQFMNTEAF
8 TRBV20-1 SARGETQY
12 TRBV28 ASSLVAGHYGYT
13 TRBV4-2 ASSRELGGTDTQY
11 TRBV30 AWSGQAGDGYT
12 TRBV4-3 ASSQAAGVGGYT
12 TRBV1 TSSQSVGKGEAF
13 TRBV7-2 ASSLFGQGGQPQH
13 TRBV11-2 ASSLSGALGDGYT
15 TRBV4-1 ASSQENLGTGGYEQY
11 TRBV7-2 ASSLATNEKLF
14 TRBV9 ASSVGSGTTNEKLF
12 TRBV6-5 ASTPAGGDYEQY
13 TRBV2 ASSDREGYNQPQH
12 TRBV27 ASRMTGGDYEQY
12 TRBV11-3 ASSLGLQADTQY
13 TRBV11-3 ASSFSGLGRDEQF
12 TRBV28 ASSTTPSTDTQY